This TCR beta chain was observed in a study of immune evolution from preneoplasia to lung adenocarcinoma. CDR3 size: 15 residues. Germline loops: CDR1 SGDLS, CDR2 YYNGEE. Trimming removed 3 bases at V and 1 base at J, with 14 bases between. TCRdb's table, derived via immunoSEQ multiplex PCR, lists solely in-frame clones and lacks some. The table lists more than 4,000 clones, roughly 88% of them singletons, with 2.5% in the top ten. Specimen: FFPE atypical adenomatous hyperplasia tissue from the lung. Subset noted: atypical adenomatous hyperplasia (AAH), lung preneoplasia. This chain links TRBV9 with TRBJ2-7; either TRBD1 or TRBD2 may fit D (5 bases each). The sequence was collected from a person aged 65 to 79 with lung adenocarcinoma. CDR3 residues: CASSAPGRASYEQYF. In nucleotides, the CDR3 is TGTGCCAGCAGCGCCCCGGGACGAGCTTCCTACGAGCAGTACTTC.